The entry below describes one TCR beta chain. The data are from a study of blood T cell repertoires in COVID-19. In germline, CDR1 is SGDLS, CDR2 YYNGEE. The CDR3 spans 14 residues. The germline V and J ends were trimmed by 4 bases and 8 bases, with 16 bases remaining between them. Assay used: immunoSEQ multiplex PCR; TCRdb lists only in-frame clones, some missing. This sample has over 55,000 clones; approximately 88% occur once, and the top ten carry roughly a fifth. This receptor was identified in a woman older than 75 with acute or convalescent COVID-19. Sequences were obtained from peripheral blood. This chain joins TRBV9 and TRBJ2-1; D may be TRBD2 (7 bases). For the CDR3, the DNA is TGTGCCAGCAGCTTCTCCCCGGGGGGCGATGAGCAGTTCTTC. Translation gives CASSFSPGGDEQFF.